Detailed here is one TCR beta chain. Treatment described: 15 to 20 received Ad26.COV2.S at low or high dose, single or two shots; 5 received placebo; per-sample allocation not given. Repertoires come from day 63 after the first vaccine or placebo injection. Germline CDR1 and CDR2: SGDLS and YYNGEE. V was pared by 4 bases and J by 4 bases, with 9 bases between. The CDR3 has 13 amino acids. TCRdb keeps only in-frame clones here, not all; method: immunoSEQ multiplex PCR. The sample lists 350,000 to 400,000 clones, 70% to 90% occurring once. This specimen comes from a study of Ad26.COV2.S vaccination and SARS-CoV-2 variants.

The clonotype comes from a person aged 18 to 65 who received the Ad26.COV2.S COVID-19 vaccine or a placebo. The V gene is TRBV9, the J gene TRBJ1-3; D might be TRBD1 (6 bases). The material sequenced was peripheral blood, taken in a trial of Ad26.COV2.S vaccine versus placebo. CDR3 region: CASSRQVGNTIYF. CDR3 nucleotide sequence: TGTGCCAGCAGCAGACAGGTGGGAAACACCATATATTTT.